This TCR beta chain was profiled in a study of CD8 T cells in Susac syndrome. Study-level information: Among sequenced Susac syndrome patients, more than five had active disease and under ten were in remission.

From blood CD8+ and CD4+ T cells, the TCR beta chain was sequenced. Through negative isolation, CD4+ and CD8+ T cells were obtained, while TEMRA cells were enriched using FACS. The V and J ends lost 4 bases and 5 bases respectively, with 12 bases between them. Germline V gives CDR1 GTSNPN, CDR2 SVGIG (reference sequence). The CDR3 is made up of 12 amino acids. With random hexamers, roughly 0.45 to 1 ug RNA was reverse transcribed. One entry per CDR3 protein, called by TCRdb with MiXCR from the immunoSEQ multiplex PCR reads. The repertoire holds tens of thousands of distinct CDR3 sequences, with 85% to 95% as singletons. Study-level findings and limits: The study identified roughly seventeen and five Susac-specific public clones in total CD8+ and CD8+ TEMRA repertoires.

Notes on this clonotype: Its cognate antigen is unknown.

The rearrangement joins TRBV30 to TRBJ2-7; D is possibly TRBD1 (6 bases). Sequenced material: CD8+ T cells from PBMCs. The receptor was derived from a human donor with Susac syndrome. The CDR3 DNA is TGTGCCTGGATGGCAGGGGACAACGAGCAGTACTTC. This translates into CAWMAGDNEQYF.